The 10 T cell receptor beta chains below all came from one sample that was sequenced in a study of CD8 T cells in Susac syndrome. About 0.45 to 1 ug RNA was reverse transcribed with random hexamers. A single record per CDR3 protein comes from TCRdb applying MiXCR to the immunoSEQ multiplex PCR reads. This table holds around 130,000 distinct CDR3 sequences, around 96% found once. The sequenced sample was CD4+ T cells from PBMCs. Receptors originate from a human donor with multiple sclerosis.

This chain links TRBV7-9 with TRBJ1-1; possible D gene TRBD1, 6 bases. The germline V gene has CDR1 SEHNR and CDR2 FQNEAQ (reference sequence). The CDR3 is 14 residues long. V was clipped by 6 bases and J by 7 bases, with 18 bases between them. The CDR3 here is CASSYLGGHVEAFF. DNA of the CDR3: TGTGCCAGCAGTTACCTGGGGGGGCACGTTGAAGCTTTCTTT.

The chain employs TRBV29-1 and TRBJ2-1, with 14 bases that match TRBD2. The CDR3 loop spans 16 amino acids. Germline V CDR1 and CDR2: SQVTM, ANQGSEA. Trimming cost V 6 bases and J 8 bases; bases outside gene matches: 12. The CDR3 nucleotides are TGCAGCGTACTACGACTAGCGGGAGGGCCGGTAGATGAGCAGTTCTTC. This codes for CSVLRLAGGPVDEQFF.

The chain recombines TRBV6-6 with TRBJ2-7; 8 nucleotides line up with TRBD2. Germline trimming cut 4 bases from V and 0 bases from J; bases unmatched to any gene: 5. CDR3 length: 15 amino acids. CDR1 is MNHNY and CDR2 is SVGAGI in the germline V gene (reference sequence). CDR3 sequence: CASSFASGSSYEQYF. CDR3 DNA sequence: TGTGCCAGCAGTTTTGCTAGCGGGTCCTCCTACGAGCAGTACTTC.

The genes are TRBV20-1 and TRBJ2-7; 9 nucleotides match TRBD2. V trimming: 3 bases; J trimming: 0 bases; junction bases outside the gene matches: 6. In germline, CDR1 is DFQATT, CDR2 SNEGSKA (reference sequence). The CDR3 totals 15 residues. Here the CDR3 reads CSARTSGHRSYEQYF. In nucleotides, the CDR3 is TGCAGTGCTAGGACTAGCGGTCACCGCTCCTACGAGCAGTACTTC.

This chain connects TRBV6-6 to TRBJ2-3; D unresolved. The CDR3 runs 15 residues. V lost 5 bases, J lost 2 bases, and 14 bases lay in between. The germline gives CDR1 MNHNY, CDR2 SVGAGI (reference sequence). The CDR3 loop reads CASSKRTSTTDTQYF. The CDR3 bases are TGTGCCAGCAGTAAACGGACGTCAACCACAGATACGCAGTATTTT.

A note on this clonotype: The junction departs from germline at one end; a sequencing error may be responsible. As DNA, the CDR3 is TGTGCCAGCAGCCAAGACTCCAACAATGAGCAGTTCTTC. This encodes CASSQDSNNEQFF. The chain employs TRBV3-1 and TRBJ2-1; D is unresolved. The length of the CDR3 is 13 residues. Germline V gene sequence: CDR1 LGHDT, CDR2 YNNKEL (reference sequence).

The V gene is TRBV20-1, the J gene TRBJ1-5; 9 bases line up with TRBD1. CDR3 length equals 16 residues. Trimming removed 5 bases from V and 1 base from J; junction bases left unmatched: 9. Germline assignment: CDR1 DFQATT and CDR2 SNEGSKA (reference sequence). CDR3 bases: TGCAGTGCTGCCTTAGGGACAGGGATAAGCAATCAGCCCCAGCATTTT. It encodes CSAALGTGISNQPQHF.

The genes are TRBV5-1 and TRBJ2-1; D assignment may be TRBD1 or TRBD2 (5 bases each). The V end was cut by 6 bases, the J end by 6 bases, with 16 bases between. CDR3 size: 14 residues. Per the germline V gene, CDR1 is SGHRS and CDR2 is YFSETQ. The CDR3 coding sequence is TGCGCCAGCACAGACCCGGGGCCTGTCAATGAGCAGTTCTTC. The encoded protein is CASTDPGPVNEQFF.

This rearrangement joins TRBV20-1 to TRBJ1-5; D not certain. The CDR3 is 12 residues long. V lost 7 bases and J lost 2, with 9 bases in between. The V gene's germline CDR1 is DFQATT and CDR2 SNEGSKA (reference sequence). Here the CDR3 reads CSGARGNQPQHF. The DNA for the CDR3 is TGCAGTGGGGCCCGCGGCAATCAGCCCCAGCATTTT.

The gene calls are TRBV27 and TRBJ2-5; possibly TRBD1 or TRBD2 for D (6 bases each). The germline gives CDR1 MNHEY, CDR2 SMNVEV (reference sequence). Deletions cut 2 bases from V and 5 bases from J, with 27 bases between. The CDR3 totals 19 residues. CDR3 loop: CASSLTGTLARGARETQYF. The CDR3 DNA reads as TGTGCCAGCAGTTTAACCGGGACCCTTGCAAGGGGGGCCCGGGAGACCCAGTACTTC.